This is a list of T cell receptor beta chains from one sample in a study of T cell responses to AZD1222 COVID-19 vaccine. This table comes from immunoSEQ multiplex PCR, and its TCRdb copy is limited to in-frame clones, with some not included. This table has more than 100,000 clones, 70% to 85% appearing once. The sequences come from peripheral blood, collected on day 0 of AZD1222 vaccination. Source of these receptors: an adult in good health. Both conserved end residues are part of each CDR3. Fields, in order: V gene, clone size, J gene, D gene, CDR3 length, CDR3 protein, CDR3 DNA. D genes are given only for firm matches. The size field is filled for only some rows; it gives once, few, many or a size class.

>TRBV19|once|TRBJ2-3|.|16
CASSAVGGDRTDTQYF
TGTGCCAGTAGCGCCGTCGGGGGAGACCGCACAGATACGCAGTATTTT
>TRBV2|.|TRBJ1-2|.|14
CASSRTVDLYGYTF
TGTGCCAGCAGTCGGACAGTGGATCTGTATGGCTACACCTTC
>TRBV6-2/TRBV6-3|.|TRBJ2-5|.|12
CASSYAGETQYF
TGTGCCAGCAGTTACGCTGGGGAGACCCAGTACTTC
>TRBV24-1|.|TRBJ2-3|TRBD1|14
CATSDTGGRDTQYF
TGTGCCACCAGTGATACAGGGGGTAGGGATACGCAGTATTTT
>TRBV2|.|TRBJ1-4|.|15
CASSEPDTPNEKLFF
TGTGCCAGCAGTGAACCTGATACCCCTAATGAAAAACTGTTTTTT
>TRBV7-6|.|TRBJ1-2|.|18
CASSSRGDNGPLWYGYTF
TGTGCCAGCAGCTCAAGGGGAGACAACGGGCCCCTATGGTATGGCTACACCTTC
>TRBV7-9|once|TRBJ1-1|.|13
CASSPRGGQEAFF
TGTGCCAGCAGCCCAAGGGGGGGGCAGGAAGCTTTCTTT
>TRBV29-1|.|TRBJ2-3|.|17
CSVEGSGAGPYTDTQYF
TGCAGCGTTGAGGGGTCGGGGGCCGGCCCCTACACAGATACGCAGTATTTT
>TRBV5-1|.|TRBJ1-1|.|15
CASSPGLLTDTEAFF
TGCGCCAGCAGCCCGGGGCTACTGACGGACACTGAAGCTTTCTTT
>TRBV15|.|TRBJ2-5|TRBD2|16
CATSSGTSGEQETQYF
TGTGCCACCAGCAGTGGGACTAGCGGGGAGCAAGAGACCCAGTACTTC
>TRBV6-5|.|TRBJ1-2|TRBD1|14
CASSNKSGTVGYTF
TGTGCCAGCAGCAATAAATCCGGGACAGTGGGCTACACCTTC
>TRBV7-9|.|TRBJ1-2|TRBD1|15
CASSLAQGYNYGYTF
TGTGCCAGCAGCTTAGCACAGGGGTATAACTATGGCTACACCTTC
>TRBV5-4|.|TRBJ2-2|.|15
CASSLDDIDTGELFF
TGTGCCAGCAGCCTCGACGATATTGACACCGGGGAGCTGTTTTTT
>TRBV13|.|TRBJ2-1|.|14
CASSSLLGGNEQFF
TGTGCCAGCAGCTCCTTACTCGGGGGCAATGAGCAGTTCTTC
>TRBV7-9|.|TRBJ2-7|TRBD2|15
CASSFEAGGTYEQYF
TGTGCCAGCAGCTTTGAGGCGGGGGGCACCTACGAGCAGTACTTC
>TRBV6-5|few|TRBJ1-2|TRBD1|15
CASRDPGTGGSGYTF
TGTGCCAGCAGGGACCCCGGGACAGGGGGCTCTGGCTACACCTTC
>TRBV6-5|.|TRBJ2-5|.|13
CASTSGGWETQYF
TGTGCCAGCACATCGGGGGGCTGGGAGACCCAGTACTTC
>TRBV10-3|once|TRBJ2-7|TRBD1|13
CATGQADVYEQYF
TGTGCCACTGGACAGGCAGACGTCTACGAGCAGTACTTC
>TRBV19|.|TRBJ1-5|.|15
CASSIVGSSNQPQHF
TGTGCCAGTAGTATTGTGGGCAGTAGCAATCAGCCCCAGCATTTT
>TRBV7-2|.|TRBJ1-6|.|19
CASSLPKFVRASYNSPLHF
TGTGCCAGCAGCCTCCCGAAATTTGTTAGGGCTTCCTATAATTCACCCCTCCACTTT
>TRBV4-2|.|TRBJ2-2|.|14
CASSATGNTGELFF
TGTGCCAGCAGCGCCACAGGGAACACCGGGGAGCTGTTTTTT
>TRBV7-9|.|TRBJ1-5|.|16
CASSIEGEGLHQPQHF
TGTGCCAGCAGCATAGAGGGGGAGGGCTTGCATCAGCCCCAGCATTTT
>TRBV30|.|TRBJ2-7|.|12
CAYGRRTYEQYF
TGTGCCTACGGCCGACGGACCTACGAGCAGTACTTC
>TRBV2|.|TRBJ1-1|.|17
CASRYKRGDSWNTEAFF
TGTGCCAGCAGGTATAAAAGGGGGGACTCGTGGAACACTGAAGCTTTCTTT
>TRBV5-1|.|TRBJ1-6|.|15
CASSSAQPGYSPLHF
TGCGCCAGCAGCTCAGCGCAACCGGGGTACTCACCCCTCCACTTT
>TRBV9|.|TRBJ2-3|.|15
CASSDGGTSTDTQYF
TGTGCCAGCAGCGACGGGGGAACTAGCACAGATACGCAGTATTTT
>TRBV6-5|.|TRBJ1-6|TRBD1|14
CASSQQGWNSPLHF
TGTGCCAGCAGTCAACAGGGGTGGAATTCACCCCTCCACTTT
>TRBV28|.|TRBJ1-1|.|16
CASSLVGRVGNTEAFF
TGTGCCAGCAGTTTAGTTGGCAGGGTTGGGAACACTGAAGCTTTCTTT
>TRBV6-1|.|TRBJ1-5|.|14
CASSELQRNQPQHF
TGTGCCAGCAGTGAACTCCAGCGAAATCAGCCCCAGCATTTT
>TRBV27|.|TRBJ2-2|TRBD1|14
CASSYSGGTGELFF
TGTGCCAGCAGTTACTCAGGGGGTACCGGGGAGCTGTTTTTT
>TRBV6-1|once|TRBJ1-5|.|15
CASSEAGMGGQPQHF
TGTGCCAGCAGTGAAGCGGGGATGGGTGGTCAGCCCCAGCATTTT
>TRBV12-3/TRBV12-4|.|TRBJ2-7|TRBD2|11
CASSPGGEQYF
TGTGCCAGCAGTCCGGGGGGCGAGCAGTACTTC
>TRBV27|.|TRBJ2-7|TRBD1|13
CASRPGGSYEQYF
TGTGCCAGCCGCCCAGGGGGCTCCTACGAGCAGTACTTC
>TRBV30|.|TRBJ2-2|TRBD1|14
CAWRGTGGIGELFF
TGTGCCTGGAGAGGGACAGGCGGAATCGGGGAGCTGTTTTTT
>TRBV28|.|TRBJ2-4|.|16
CASSLGTGTAKNIQYF
TGTGCCAGCAGTTTAGGGACCGGGACGGCAAAAAACATTCAGTACTTC
>TRBV19|.|TRBJ2-2|TRBD1|15
CASLGDRVVTGELFF
TGTGCCTCCTTGGGGGACAGGGTGGTCACCGGGGAGCTGTTTTTT
>TRBV28|.|TRBJ1-6|.|14
CASSSGAGNSPLHF
TGTGCCAGCAGTTCGGGGGCAGGCAATTCACCCCTCCACTTT
>TRBV5-4|.|TRBJ1-1|.|14
CASSFEGMATEAFF
TGTGCCAGCAGCTTCGAGGGGATGGCCACTGAAGCTTTCTTT
>TRBV18|.|TRBJ2-7|.|14
CASSQGGGTYEQYF
TGTGCCAGCTCACAAGGTGGGGGAACCTACGAGCAGTACTTC
>TRBV19|.|TRBJ1-2|TRBD1|12
CASNTGGSGYTF
TGTGCCAGTAATACAGGGGGCAGTGGCTACACCTTC
>TRBV4-3|.|TRBJ1-2|TRBD1|14
CASSPQGHLYGYTF
TGCGCCAGCAGCCCACAGGGGCACCTCTATGGCTACACCTTC
>TRBV5-5|.|TRBJ1-4|.|16
CASSLDVGFANEKLFF
TGTGCCAGCAGCTTGGATGTAGGGTTTGCTAATGAAAAACTGTTTTTT
>TRBV6-5|once|TRBJ2-5|.|14
CASTPGVTLETQYF
TGTGCCAGCACCCCGGGCGTGACATTGGAGACCCAGTACTTC
>TRBV24-1|.|TRBJ2-1|.|14
CATGVGGPRNEQFF
TGTGCCACCGGGGTAGGAGGGCCTCGGAATGAGCAGTTCTTC
>TRBV14|.|TRBJ1-6|.|12
CASSQVNSPLHF
TGTGCCAGCAGCCAGGTTAATTCACCCCTCCACTTT
>TRBV12-3/TRBV12-4|.|TRBJ2-7|.|13
CASRPSEQYEQYF
TGTGCCAGCAGACCTTCGGAGCAGTACGAGCAGTACTTC
>TRBV5-4|.|TRBJ1-1|.|13
CASSHRSYTEAFF
TGTGCCAGCAGCCACCGGAGCTACACTGAAGCTTTCTTT
>TRBV4-1|.|TRBJ1-3|.|17
CASSPYQPGGSGNTIYF
TGCGCCAGCAGCCCATACCAACCGGGGGGCTCTGGAAACACCATATATTTT
>TRBV5-6|few|TRBJ1-5|.|14
CASSLLASNQPQHF
TGTGCCAGCAGCTTGCTGGCTTCTAATCAGCCCCAGCATTTT
>TRBV29-1|.|TRBJ2-1|TRBD2|13
CSGQPMRGYEQFF
TGCAGCGGTCAACCCATGCGGGGGTATGAGCAGTTCTTC
>TRBV11-2|once|TRBJ2-7|.|14
CASSLDRKGYGQYF
TGTGCCAGCAGCTTAGATAGGAAAGGGTACGGGCAGTACTTC
>TRBV7-2|.|TRBJ2-3|.|14
CASSLGWGTDTQYF
TGTGCCAGCAGCTTAGGGTGGGGCACAGATACGCAGTATTTT